The source of this T cell receptor beta chain is a study of blood T cell repertoires in COVID-19. This CDR3 has 17 amino acids. The germline V gene has CDR1 MNHNS and CDR2 SASEGT. Germline trimming cut 4 bases from V and 3 bases from J; bases unmatched to any gene: 11. Assay: immunoSEQ multiplex PCR; the TCRdb copy retains only in-frame clones and omits some. Here the sample spans 270,000 or so clones, roughly 84% being singletons. The source material was peripheral blood. The V call is TRBV6-1, the J call TRBJ1-4, with 7 bases aligning to TRBD1. This receptor was obtained from a young woman with acute or convalescent COVID-19. The CDR3 DNA is TGTGCCAGCAGTGGGACAGGACGAAGGTGGGCTAATGAAAAACTGTTTTTT. Protein: CASSGTGRRWANEKLFF.